This T cell receptor beta chain was found in a study of blood T cells in healthy people across ages. The study's findings and limits: Naive CD4+ cell counts and diversity both ran higher in long-lived than in aged donors. Those diversity estimates obtained from one million T cells were thought to be underestimates.

The CDR3 runs to 10 residues. Looked up from germline, CDR1 is DFQATT and CDR2 is SNEGSKA (reference sequence). V dropped 5 bases and J dropped 7 bases, with 8 bases sitting between them. A second roughly 6 to 12 cycle PCR used barcoded and J-beta primers. TCRdb independently ran MiXCR on the 5' RACE reads; one entry per CDR3 protein. The table shows about 1.7 million distinct CDR3 sequences, with 28% occurring only once. Samples each had at least 5.5 micrograms of total RNA extracted. This clonotype has just a few counts. The antigen remains unidentified. The chain uses TRBV20-1 and TRBJ1-1; TRBD1 might be the D (6 bases). The specimen sequenced was blood. This receptor was obtained from a woman aged 25 to 39 in good health. Written as DNA, the CDR3 is TGCAGTGCTTACAGGGTTGAAGCTTTCTTT. It codes for CSAYRVEAFF.